These 11 T cell receptor beta chains came from one sample sequenced in a study of T-cell memory formation after mild COVID-19. From the 5' RACE reads, TCRdb called clonotypes with MiXCR, one entry per CDR3 protein. The sample holds a few hundred thousand distinct CDR3 sequences; 16% are singletons and the top ten take approximately 20%. The material sequenced was PBMCs or a T cell subset sorted from them (not recorded which). The origin of the receptors is a man aged 18 to 29 who had mild COVID-19 (a few samples of this study predate the infection). Cell type and time point are not known.

V gene TRBV29-1 combines with J gene TRBJ2-1, with D uncertain. The CDR3 spans 16 residues. CDR1 SQVTM and CDR2 ANQGSEA come from the germline V gene. With 6 bases removed from V and 0 bases from J, the gap between germline ends came to 18 bases. CDR3 coding DNA: TGCAGCGTCGCCTTAACATGGCCCAGCTCCTACAATGAGCAGTTCTTC. Translation gives CSVALTWPSSYNEQFF.

The chain carries TRBV6-5 and TRBJ2-2, with TRBD2 matching 8 bases. Germline V lookup: CDR1 MNHEY, CDR2 SVGAGI. Trimming cost V 6 bases and J 0 bases; bases outside gene matches: 6. The length of the CDR3 is 16 residues. CDR3 nucleotides: TGTGCCAGCAGCATGGGAGCGGGGGCGAACACCGGGGAGCTGTTTTTT. It specifies CASSMGAGANTGELFF.

A few counts support this clonotype. The CDR3 ends on some other residue instead of the conserved phenylalanine or tryptophan, so this is likely a read error. It is unclear where the CDR3 begins or ends on the DNA, so no DNA is shown, and the CDR3 is as TCRdb lists it. The gene calls are TRBV18 and TRBJ2-3; the table's D call, TRBD1, was not checked against the DNA. Including both end residues, the CDR3 is 12 amino acids long. The germline CDR1 and CDR2 sequences are KGHSH and LQKENI. The CDR3 here is CASSPDGTGSRL.

This clonotype was counted only a few times. The chain combines TRBV27 with TRBJ2-1; D remains ambiguous. V dropped 7 bases and J dropped 0 bases, with 13 bases sitting between them. The CDR3 runs to 15 residues. Germline V gives CDR1 MNHEY, CDR2 SMNVEV (reference sequence). The CDR3 sequence is CASKWSVSSYNEQFF. The CDR3 DNA reads TGTGCCAGCAAGTGGAGCGTGAGCTCCTACAATGAGCAGTTCTTC.

The sample holds a few counts of this clonotype. The chain carries TRBV27 and TRBJ2-5; D is perhaps TRBD1 or TRBD2 (6 bases each). The V end was cut by 3 bases, the J end by 3 bases, with 11 bases between. The CDR3 sequence is 14 residues long. Germline V gene lookup returns CDR1 MNHEY and CDR2 SMNVEV (reference sequence). This CDR3 reads CASSFRRGEETQYF. CDR3 DNA sequence: TGTGCCAGCAGTTTCAGGAGGGGGGAAGAGACCCAGTACTTC.

The chain joins TRBV7-9 to TRBJ1-3, with 7 bases that match TRBD1. CDR3 size: 15 residues. Germline lookup yields CDR1 SEHNR and CDR2 FQNEAQ (reference sequence). The V segment lost 6 bases and the J segment 0 bases; nucleotides outside the gene matches: 5. The CDR3 sequence: CASRAGTASGNTIYF. The DNA for the CDR3 is TGTGCCAGCAGGGCCGGGACAGCCTCTGGAAACACCATATATTTT.

This clonotype was seen a handful of times. The V call is TRBV7-2, the J call TRBJ1-3; 8 nucleotides line up with TRBD1. With 4 bases clipped from V and 0 bases from J, the junction kept 5 bases outside the gene matches. Germline CDR1 reads SGHTA; CDR2 reads FQGNSA. The CDR3 sequence is 16 residues long. CDR3 sequence reads: CASSSGTGYSGNTIYF. In nucleotides, the CDR3 is TGTGCCAGCAGCTCCGGGACAGGTTACTCTGGAAACACCATATATTTT.

This clonotype has more than one count but fewer than ten. The rearrangement links TRBV9 to TRBJ2-1; the D gene is possibly TRBD2 (5 bases). Germline lookup yields CDR1 SGDLS and CDR2 YYNGEE. The CDR3 covers 12 residues. Trimming stripped 0 bases from V and 8 bases from J, with 6 bases between. CDR3: CASSVGGYEQFF. In DNA form, the CDR3 reads TGTGCCAGCAGCGTAGGAGGGTATGAGCAGTTCTTC.

This clonotype has a count of ten or more. The chain links TRBV20-1 to TRBJ2-3; D is undetermined. The V end lost 1 base, the J end lost 6 bases, and 8 bases lay between the germline ends. This CDR3 is built from 12 residues. The V gene's germline CDR1 is DFQATT and CDR2 SNEGSKA (reference sequence). This CDR3 reads CSARGSWDTQYF. CDR3 nucleotides: TGCAGTGCTAGAGGGTCGTGGGATACGCAGTATTTT.

The chain combines TRBV7-2 with TRBJ2-5, with TRBD1 matching 7 bases. Trimming cost V 3 bases and J 3 bases; bases outside gene matches: 4. This CDR3 has 14 amino acids. The germline V gene has CDR1 SGHTA and CDR2 FQGNSA. The CDR3 DNA is TGTGCCAGCAGCTTCCAAGGGACAGAAGAGACCCAGTACTTC. Amino acid sequence: CASSFQGTEETQYF.

This chain uses TRBV12-3 or TRBV12-4 with TRBJ2-7; 7 bases agree with TRBD1. The CDR3 loop spans 14 amino acids. Losses at the gene ends were 5 bases for V and 3 bases for J; bases not matched to a gene: 7. Written as DNA, the CDR3 is TGTGCCAGCAGTCCCCGGGACAGATACTACGAGCAGTACGTC. Translated: CASSPRDRYYEQYV.